One sample yielded the 11 T cell receptor beta chains listed below, sequenced in a study of CD8 T cells in ankylosing spondylitis. MiXCR was run by TCRdb on the 5' RACE reads, yielding one entry per CDR3 protein. The sample carries a few hundred thousand distinct CDR3 sequences, more than 15% recorded once. Source material: blood, either unsorted or a sorted T cell fraction (not recorded which). These receptors all come from a male donor with ankylosing spondylitis or in good health (not recorded which).

The CDR3 nucleotides are TGTGCCAGCCCCCCCGGTGGGGCGATAGGGGCTAGCGGGATCTACGAGCAGTACTTC. Encoded protein: CASPPGGAIGASGIYEQYF. This chain connects TRBV7-8 to TRBJ2-7; TRBD2 agrees at 9 bases. The CDR3 consists of 19 residues. Germline V CDR1 and CDR2: SGHVS, FQNEAQ. V trimming: 8 bases; J trimming: 3 bases; junction bases outside the gene matches: 23.

The chain links TRBV11-2 to TRBJ1-5; D gene unclear. CDR1 and CDR2 (germline): SGHAT, FQNNGV. The CDR3 loop spans 15 amino acids. V was trimmed by 0 bases and J by 3 bases, leaving 9 bases between them. DNA of the CDR3: TGTGCCAGCAGCTTAGAGGGAGGATTCAATCAGCCCCAGCATTTT. Translating it yields CASSLEGGFNQPQHF.

The table lists this clonotype with a few counts. The chain is built from TRBV7-6 and TRBJ2-3; 8 positions match TRBD1. The trim removed 5 bases at V and 7 bases at J, leaving 8 bases unmatched. Per the germline V gene, CDR1 is SGHVS and CDR2 is FNYEAQ. The CDR3 is made up of 14 amino acids. The CDR3 reads CASSDRGGVNTQYF. The CDR3 bases are TGTGCCAGCAGCGACAGGGGAGGAGTGAATACGCAGTATTTT.

This clonotype occurred a few times. The chain combines TRBV20-1 with TRBJ2-4; D is unclear. V dropped 0 bases and J dropped 8 bases, with 11 bases sitting between them. The CDR3 runs 13 residues. Germline V gene sequence: CDR1 DFQATT, CDR2 SNEGSKA (reference sequence). The CDR3 loop reads CSARDPFSDIQYF. CDR3 sequence (DNA): TGCAGTGCTAGAGACCCGTTTTCTGACATTCAGTACTTC.

This clonotype was observed a few times. CDR3 sequence: CASSQLTNTEADEQYF. In DNA, the CDR3 is TGCGCCAGCAGCCAGCTGACAAACACCGAGGCGGACGAGCAGTACTTC. The chain joins TRBV4-1 to TRBJ2-7; the D is unclear. The CDR3 covers 16 residues. Trimming left V 3 bases short and J 5 bases short, with 20 bases between. CDR1 and CDR2 (germline): MGHRA, YSYEKL.

This clonotype was observed a handful of times. V usage is TRBV20-1 and J usage is TRBJ2-3; D is undetermined. CDR1 is DFQATT and CDR2 is SNEGSKA in the germline V gene (reference sequence). The CDR3 is made up of 10 amino acids. Trimming pared 5 bases from V and 7 bases from J, leaving 7 bases between. DNA for the CDR3: TGCAGTGCTCCCCAGTATACGCAGTATTTT. Protein sequence: CSAPQYTQYF.

The chain uses TRBV7-8 and TRBJ2-1, with TRBD2 matching over 8 bases. CDR1 SGHVS and CDR2 FQNEAQ come from the germline V gene. The V and J ends lost 5 bases and 0 bases, in that order; junction bases with no gene match: 3. This CDR3 has 15 amino acids. The CDR3 DNA follows: TGTGCCAGCAGCACCGGGACTAGCTCCTACAATGAGCAGTTCTTC. Protein: CASSTGTSSYNEQFF.

This clonotype was found many times. The chain uses TRBV7-6 and TRBJ2-7, with D perhaps matching TRBD2 (5 bases). V was clipped by 4 bases and J by 2 bases, with 18 bases between them. CDR1 is SGHVS, CDR2 FNYEAQ, per germline. This CDR3 spans 16 amino acids. CDR3 sequence (DNA): TGTGCCAGCAGCTCAGAGGGCTTGAGTTCTGCCTACGAGCAGTACTTC. It specifies CASSSEGLSSAYEQYF. The full variable domain, its missing parts supplied by reference TRBV7-6 and TRBJ2-7, is GAGVSQSPRYKVTKRGQDVALRCDPISGHVSLYWYRQALGQGPEFLTYFNYEAQQDKSGLPNDRFSAERPEGSISTLTIQRTEQRDSAMYRCASSSEGLSSAYEQYFGPGTRLTVT.

A note on this clonotype: Just one base apart from a much larger clone, this may be a read error. This chain links TRBV3-1 with TRBJ2-7; D possibly corresponds to TRBD2 (5 bases). The ends were cut back, 4 bases at V and 0 bases at J, with 10 bases in the middle. CDR1 is LGHDT and CDR2 is YNNKEL in the germline V gene (reference sequence). The CDR3 spans 14 residues. CDR3 residues: CASSPAVSSYEQYF. In DNA, the CDR3 is TGTGCCAGCAGCCCAGCGGTGAGCTCCTACGAGCAGTACTTC.

A remark on this clonotype: One end of the junction is discordant with germline, which a read error may explain. The chain employs TRBV29-1 and TRBJ2-1, with TRBD2 matching over 15 bases. Per the germline V gene, CDR1 is SQVTM and CDR2 is ANQGSEA. The CDR3 covers 15 residues. CDR3 bases: TGCAGCGTTATGGCGCCGAATGGACTAGCGGGAGGGATGCTCTTC. Amino acid sequence: CSVMAPNGLAGGMLF.

At least ten counts were recorded for this clonotype. This rearrangement joins TRBV4-1 to TRBJ1-1; D is unclear. The V and J ends lost 0 bases and 8 bases respectively, with 22 bases between them. CDR1 is MGHRA and CDR2 is YSYEKL in the germline V gene. The CDR3 runs to 17 residues. CDR3 in DNA: TGCGCCAGCAGCCAAGAATCCAGCCCGGTTCTAGTTTCGGAAGCTTTCTTT. Translating gives CASSQESSPVLVSEAFF.